What follows are 10 T cell receptor beta chains derived from one specimen sequenced in a study of blood T cell repertoires in COVID-19. TCRdb's copy holds only in-frame clones and misses some; the assay was immunoSEQ multiplex PCR. The sample includes some 150,000 clones, more than 65% of them seen just once. Sequenced input: peripheral blood. These receptors all stem from a man in his sixties with acute or convalescent COVID-19.

The chain employs TRBV19 and TRBJ1-2; D might be TRBD1 (6 bases). CDR1 and CDR2 from the germline V gene are LNHDA and SQIVND (reference sequence). CDR3 length: 13 residues. Trimming stripped 2 bases from V and 4 bases from J, with 8 bases between. The CDR3 coding sequence is TGTGCCAGTAGTATAACAGGGCGCTATGGCTACACCTTC. Residues: CASSITGRYGYTF.

The V gene is TRBV5-4, the J gene TRBJ2-6, with D unclear. The CDR3 is 15 residues long. Germline loops: CDR1 SGHNT, CDR2 YYREEE (reference sequence). Trimming stripped 0 bases from V and 0 bases from J, with 4 bases between. The CDR3 sequence: CASSLEHSGANVLTF. The CDR3 coding sequence is TGTGCCAGCAGCTTGGAGCACTCTGGGGCCAACGTCCTGACTTTC.

The sample holds a few counts of this clone. V is TRBV3-1 (or the pseudogene TRBV3-2) and J is TRBJ2-1; TRBD2 matches 9 bases. Trimming at V came to 1 base and at J to 8 bases, leaving 15 bases not matched to a gene. The V gene's germline CDR1 is LGHDT and CDR2 YNNKEL (reference sequence). This CDR3 is 18 amino acids long. The chain's CDR3 is CASSQGASGTRWEDEQFF. The CDR3 bases are TGTGCCAGCAGCCAAGGCGCTAGCGGGACCCGTTGGGAGGATGAGCAGTTCTTC.

V and J are TRBV6-6 and TRBJ2-7; 9 positions match TRBD1. This CDR3 has 15 amino acids. The germline V gene has CDR1 MNHNY and CDR2 SVGAGI (reference sequence). V shed 6 bases, J shed 5 bases, and the junction held 11 bases outside the gene matches. The CDR3 DNA reads as TGTGCCAGCAGAAAATCGGGACAGGGTGGGGACGAGCAGTACTTC. Its protein product is CASRKSGQGGDEQYF.

The rearrangement uses TRBV5-1 and TRBJ2-1, with 8 bases lining up with TRBD2. CDR1 and CDR2 from the germline V gene are SGHRS and YFSETQ. Trimming cost V 0 bases and J 6 bases; bases outside gene matches: 5. The CDR3 consists of 15 residues. The CDR3 bases are TGCGCCAGCAGCTTGGGACTAGCGATAATCAATGAGCAGTTCTTC. It is translated as CASSLGLAIINEQFF.

The chain is built from TRBV2 and TRBJ2-5; D ambiguous. V was clipped by 6 bases and J by 0 bases, with 5 bases between them. CDR3 size: 12 residues. Germline CDR1 and CDR2: SNHLY and FYNNEI. DNA of the CDR3: TGTGCCAGCAGGGAGAACCAAGAGACCCAGTACTTC. This sequence encodes CASRENQETQYF.

The rearrangement uses TRBV7-9 and TRBJ2-1; TRBD1 might be the D (6 bases). CDR1 SEHNR and CDR2 FQNEAQ come from the germline V gene (reference sequence). The CDR3 has 15 amino acids. Trimming removed 5 bases from V and 5 bases from J, with 16 bases in between. The CDR3 nucleotides read TGTGCCAGCAGCGTAGGGACACTATCCCACAATGAGCAGTTCTTC. Its protein is CASSVGTLSHNEQFF.

The V and J genes are TRBV29-1 and TRBJ2-2, with 9 positions matching TRBD2. The CDR3 totals 15 residues. The ends lost 7 bases at V and 6 bases at J; junction bases unmatched: 12. Germline-derived CDR1 and CDR2 are SQVTM and ANQGSEA. CDR3 nucleotides: TGCAGCGCCCGGTCTAGCGGGATTGGCGCCGGGGAGCTGTTTTTT. It translates to CSARSSGIGAGELFF.

Written as DNA, the CDR3 is TGCAGCGTTAGGGACAGGTCTAACACTGAAGCTTTCTTT. The encoded protein is CSVRDRSNTEAFF. The chain has TRBV29-1 and TRBJ1-1; 8 nucleotides align to TRBD1. J gave up 2 bases and V 5 bases, and 4 bases lay outside the gene matches. Germline V gene data show CDR1 as SQVTM and CDR2 as ANQGSEA. This CDR3 is built from 13 residues.

The chain employs TRBV7-9 and TRBJ1-2; TRBD1 is a possible D gene (6 bases). Between the trimmed V and J ends, which lost 5 bases and 4 bases, there was a span of 14 bases. This CDR3 spans 14 amino acids. The germline V gene encodes CDR1 SEHNR and CDR2 FQNEAQ (reference sequence). CDR3 nucleotide sequence: TGTGCCAGCAGCCGTGACAGGCATGGCTATGGCTACACCTTC. This gives the protein CASSRDRHGYGYTF.